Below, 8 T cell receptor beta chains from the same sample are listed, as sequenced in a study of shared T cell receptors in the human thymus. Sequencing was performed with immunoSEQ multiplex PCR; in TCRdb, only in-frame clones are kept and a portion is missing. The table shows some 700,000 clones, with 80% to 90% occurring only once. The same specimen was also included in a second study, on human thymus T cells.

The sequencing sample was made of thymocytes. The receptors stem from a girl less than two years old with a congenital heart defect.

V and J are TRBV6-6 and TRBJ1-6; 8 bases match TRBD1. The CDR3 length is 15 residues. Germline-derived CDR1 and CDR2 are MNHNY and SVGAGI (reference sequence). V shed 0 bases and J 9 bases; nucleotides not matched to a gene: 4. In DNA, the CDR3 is TGTGCCAGCAGTTACTCGGACAGGGCTCGTTCACCCCTCCACTTT. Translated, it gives CASSYSDRARSPLHF.

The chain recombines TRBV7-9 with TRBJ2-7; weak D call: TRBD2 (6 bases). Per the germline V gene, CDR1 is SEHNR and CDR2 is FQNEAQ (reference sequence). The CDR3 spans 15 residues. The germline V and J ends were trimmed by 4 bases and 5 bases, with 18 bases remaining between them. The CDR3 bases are TGTGCCAGCAGCTGCGACCCGACCGGGGGAAACGAGCAGTACTTC. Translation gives CASSCDPTGGNEQYF.

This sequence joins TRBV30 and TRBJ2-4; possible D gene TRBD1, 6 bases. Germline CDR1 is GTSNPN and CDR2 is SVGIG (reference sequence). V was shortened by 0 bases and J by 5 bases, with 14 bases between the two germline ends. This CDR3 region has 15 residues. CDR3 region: CAWSVLLDRQNIQYF. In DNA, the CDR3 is TGTGCCTGGAGTGTACTCCTTGACAGGCAAAACATTCAGTACTTC.

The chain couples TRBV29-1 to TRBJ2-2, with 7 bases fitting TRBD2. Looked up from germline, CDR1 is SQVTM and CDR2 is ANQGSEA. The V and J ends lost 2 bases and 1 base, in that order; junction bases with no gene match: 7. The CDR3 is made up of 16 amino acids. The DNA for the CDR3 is TGCAGCGTTGAAACACTAGCGCGGCGGAACACCGGGGAGCTGTTTTTT. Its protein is CSVETLARRNTGELFF.

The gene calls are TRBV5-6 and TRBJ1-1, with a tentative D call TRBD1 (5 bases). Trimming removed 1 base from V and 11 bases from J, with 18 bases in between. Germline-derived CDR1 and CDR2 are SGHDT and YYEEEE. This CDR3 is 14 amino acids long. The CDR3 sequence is CASSLTQDIRSAFF. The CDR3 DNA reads TGTGCCAGCAGCTTGACCCAGGACATTCGCTCGGCTTTCTTT.

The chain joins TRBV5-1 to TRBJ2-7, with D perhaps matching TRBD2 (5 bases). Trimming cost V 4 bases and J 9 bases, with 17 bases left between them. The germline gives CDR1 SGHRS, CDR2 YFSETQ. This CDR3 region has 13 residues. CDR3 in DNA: TGCGCCAGCAGCCTGGATGATCCAGGAGGGCAGTACTTC. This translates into CASSLDDPGGQYF.

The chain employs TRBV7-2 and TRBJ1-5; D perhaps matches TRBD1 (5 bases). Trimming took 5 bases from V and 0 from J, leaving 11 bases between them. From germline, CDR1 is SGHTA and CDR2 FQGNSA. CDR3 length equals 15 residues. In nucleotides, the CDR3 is TGTGCCAGCAGCGGCGACAGATATAGCAATCAGCCCCAGCATTTT. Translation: CASSGDRYSNQPQHF.

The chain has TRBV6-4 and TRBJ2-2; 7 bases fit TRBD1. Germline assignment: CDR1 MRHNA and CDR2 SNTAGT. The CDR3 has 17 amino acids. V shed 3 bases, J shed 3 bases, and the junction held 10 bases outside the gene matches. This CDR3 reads CASSDGPTGLYTGELFF. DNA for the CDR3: TGTGCCAGCAGTGATGGGCCGACAGGGTTATACACCGGGGAGCTGTTTTTT.